What follows are 22 T cell receptor beta chains derived from one specimen sequenced in a study of CD8 T cells in Susac syndrome. The RNA, about 0.5 to 1 ug, was put through reverse transcription using random hexamers. Each CDR3 protein is one row after TCRdb ran MiXCR on the immunoSEQ multiplex PCR reads. Of about 300,000 distinct CDR3 sequences in the sample, roughly 90% were seen once. The specimen was CD8+ T cells from PBMCs. The receptor set was obtained from a human donor with multiple sclerosis.

The chain recombines TRBV5-1 with TRBJ2-3; 10 nucleotides align to TRBD2. The ends lost 4 bases at V and 9 bases at J; junction bases unmatched: 14. Per germline, CDR1 SGHRS and CDR2 YFSETQ. This CDR3 has 16 amino acids. The CDR3 protein is CASSPVPSGRGETQYF. The CDR3 nucleotides read TGCGCCAGCAGCCCGGTCCCCAGCGGGAGGGGGGAAACGCAGTATTTT.

V usage is TRBV12-3 or TRBV12-4 and J usage is TRBJ1-2; no clear D. The V end was cut by 2 bases, the J end by 4 bases, with 8 bases between. CDR3 length: 13 residues. CDR3 residues: CASSLTLTYGYTF. CDR3 nucleotide sequence: TGTGCCAGCAGTTTAACATTGACCTATGGCTACACCTTC.

This chain connects TRBV7-9 to TRBJ2-2; the D gene is possibly TRBD1 (6 bases). The V and J ends lost 5 bases and 1 base respectively, with 8 bases between them. CDR3 length equals 14 residues. Germline CDR1 SEHNR, CDR2 FQNEAQ (reference sequence). The CDR3 spells CASSTTGNTGELFF. CDR3 bases: TGTGCCAGCAGCACGACAGGGAACACCGGGGAGCTGTTTTTT.

The chain employs TRBV13 and TRBJ2-1; D ambiguous. The V gene lost 5 bases and the J gene lost 7 bases, with 12 bases spanning the gap. Germline CDR1 is PRHDT and CDR2 is FYEKMQ (reference sequence). CDR3 length: 13 amino acids. In nucleotides, the CDR3 is TGTGCCAGCAGCCCTGAGGAGCGTAATGAGCAGTTCTTC. Encoded protein: CASSPEERNEQFF.

The chain links TRBV27 to TRBJ2-3, with D possibly called TRBD1 or TRBD2 (5 bases each). The germline V and J ends were trimmed by 6 bases and 0 bases, with 13 bases remaining between them. This CDR3 region has 15 residues. CDR1 is MNHEY, CDR2 SMNVEV, per germline (reference sequence). CDR3 coding DNA: TGTGCCAGCAGGGGTGGTGGGGGAAGCACAGATACGCAGTATTTT. Amino acid sequence: CASRGGGGSTDTQYF.

This clonotype was detected a few times. The chain carries TRBV6-5 and TRBJ2-3; 8 bases fit TRBD2. The V gene's germline CDR1 is MNHEY and CDR2 SVGAGI. There are 14 residues in the CDR3. Trimming removed 5 bases from V and 3 bases from J; junction bases left unmatched: 4. The CDR3 here is CASSAGGPTDTQYF. The DNA for the CDR3 is TGTGCCAGCAGTGCGGGGGGCCCGACAGATACGCAGTATTTT.

The chain has TRBV7-9 and TRBJ2-1, with a weak D call TRBD1 (6 bases). The CDR3 is 15 amino acids. The germline V gene has CDR1 SEHNR and CDR2 FQNEAQ (reference sequence). V was cut by 2 bases and J by 3 bases, with 11 bases left in between. The CDR3 loop reads CASSLPGTNYNEQFF. The CDR3 nucleotides read TGTGCCAGCAGCTTACCAGGGACAAACTACAATGAGCAGTTCTTC.

This chain uses TRBV9 with TRBJ2-7, with TRBD1 matching over 8 bases. This CDR3 has 14 amino acids. Germline V gene data show CDR1 as SGDLS and CDR2 as YYNGEE. The trim removed 0 bases at V and 3 bases at J, leaving 2 bases unmatched. As DNA, the CDR3 is TGTGCCAGCAGCGTAGAAGGACAGGGCTACGAGCAGTACTTC. Protein sequence: CASSVEGQGYEQYF.

This chain uses TRBV28 with TRBJ1-4, with 10 bases aligning to TRBD1. Losses at the gene ends were 5 bases for V and 6 bases for J; bases not matched to a gene: 18. CDR3 length equals 19 residues. The germline V gene encodes CDR1 MDHEN and CDR2 SYDVKM. The CDR3 DNA reads as TGTGCCAGCAGTCGCGCCGGGACAGGGGTTCTCTATTGGGATGAAAAACTGTTTTTT. It yields the protein CASSRAGTGVLYWDEKLFF.

This chain joins TRBV20-1 and TRBJ2-3; TRBD2 matches 11 bases. The length of the CDR3 is 15 residues. Germline values: CDR1 DFQATT, CDR2 SNEGSKA (reference sequence). V was clipped by 6 bases and J by 5 bases; unmatched bases: 10. The CDR3: CSATQLAGVGDTQYF. The DNA of the CDR3 is TGCAGTGCCACTCAACTAGCGGGAGTCGGAGATACGCAGTATTTT.

This chain connects TRBV19 to TRBJ1-6; D uncertain. The CDR3 consists of 14 residues. Germline V gene data show CDR1 as LNHDA and CDR2 as SQIVND (reference sequence). The germline V and J ends were trimmed by 3 bases and 0 bases, with 3 bases remaining between them. The CDR3 is CASSISSYNSPLHF. The CDR3, as DNA: TGTGCCAGTAGTATCAGCTCCTATAATTCACCCCTCCACTTT.

The gene calls are TRBV13 and TRBJ1-6, with D possibly matching TRBD1 (5 bases). The CDR3 is 14 residues long. Germline CDR1 reads PRHDT; CDR2 reads FYEKMQ (reference sequence). Between the trimmed V and J ends, which lost 5 bases and 7 bases, there was a span of 12 bases. The CDR3 spells CASSPRQSNSPLHF. CDR3 coding DNA: TGTGCCAGCAGCCCCCGACAGTCCAATTCACCCCTCCACTTT.

This clonotype was picked up a small number of times. The rearrangement joins TRBV30 to TRBJ1-3; D uncertain. V dropped 2 bases and J dropped 0 bases, with 5 bases sitting between them. In germline, CDR1 is GTSNPN, CDR2 SVGIG (reference sequence). CDR3 length equals 13 residues. CDR3 nucleotide sequence: TGTGCCTGGAGTATCAGCTCTGGAAACACCATATATTTT. Translated: CAWSISSGNTIYF.

The chain recombines TRBV30 with TRBJ2-1; D uncertain. CDR1 is GTSNPN, CDR2 SVGIG, per germline (reference sequence). The CDR3 extends over 14 amino acids. V shed 0 bases and J shed 4 bases, with 10 bases lying between them. The DNA for the CDR3 is TGTGCCTGGAGTGTAATGGCGGATTACAATGAGCAGTTCTTC. Translation gives CAWSVMADYNEQFF.

The rearrangement links TRBV7-2 to TRBJ2-3; 8 bases match TRBD2. The CDR3 spans 16 residues. V shed 5 bases, J shed 1 base, and the junction held 8 bases outside the gene matches. The germline gives CDR1 SGHTA, CDR2 FQGNSA. This chain's CDR3 is CASSPDLAGRTDTQYF. Here the CDR3 DNA reads TGTGCCAGCAGCCCCGACCTAGCGGGTCGCACAGATACGCAGTATTTT.

This rearrangement joins TRBV28 to TRBJ1-1; D may be TRBD1 (5 bases). Per the germline V gene, CDR1 is MDHEN and CDR2 is SYDVKM. The length of the CDR3 is 15 residues. The V end was cut by 4 bases, the J end by 0 bases, with 12 bases between. CDR3 bases: TGTGCCAGCAGTTATCAGGGTGGGATGAACACTGAAGCTTTCTTT. It translates to CASSYQGGMNTEAFF. The full variable domain, its missing parts supplied by reference TRBV28 and TRBJ1-1, is DVKVTQSSRYLVKRTGEKVFLECVQDMDHENMFWYRQDPGLGLRLIYFSYDVKMKEKGDIPEGYSVSREKKERFSLILESASTNQTSMYLCASSYQGGMNTEAFFGQGTRLTVV.

The chain couples TRBV5-4 to TRBJ1-4, with 7 bases fitting TRBD1. The CDR3 sequence is 15 residues long. V dropped 2 bases and J dropped 4; count of bases not matched to a gene: 5. Per the germline V gene, CDR1 is SGHNT and CDR2 is YYREEE (reference sequence). CDR3 loop: CASSLGQAINEKLFF. The DNA for the CDR3 is TGTGCCAGCAGCTTAGGACAGGCGATTAATGAAAAACTGTTTTTT.

V and J are TRBV12-3 or TRBV12-4 and TRBJ2-5; 7 bases agree with TRBD1. V lost 6 bases to trimming and J lost 7 bases; unmatched junction nucleotides: 8. The CDR3 sequence is 13 residues long. Written as DNA, the CDR3 is TGTGCCAGCAGCATGGGACAGCGAGCGACCCAGTACTTC. Protein: CASSMGQRATQYF.

This chain connects TRBV29-1 to TRBJ2-1, with 13 bases aligning to TRBD2. Losses at the gene ends were 6 bases for V and 0 bases for J; bases not matched to a gene: 8. The CDR3 length is 17 residues. The germline V gene encodes CDR1 SQVTM and CDR2 ANQGSEA. CDR3 DNA sequence: TGCAGCGTCGATGGGACTAGCGGGATACGCTCCTACAATGAGCAGTTCTTC. It yields the protein CSVDGTSGIRSYNEQFF.

The chain links TRBV11-1 to TRBJ1-1; D ambiguous. CDR1 SGHAT and CDR2 FQDESV come from the germline V gene (reference sequence). This CDR3 region has 13 residues. V lost 3 bases and J 6 bases, leaving 11 bases between the germline ends. The CDR3 nucleotides read TGTGCCAGCAGCTTGTTTGGCGGGGCTGAAGCTTTCTTT. Residues: CASSLFGGAEAFF.

This chain uses TRBV13 with TRBJ1-2; D is possibly TRBD1 (5 bases). Trimming took off 1 base at V and 8 bases at J, with 17 bases between the two ends. Germline V gives CDR1 PRHDT, CDR2 FYEKMQ (reference sequence). The CDR3 sequence is 15 residues long. For the CDR3, the DNA is TGTGCCAGCAGCTTAGTTGACGACAGTACTCAGGGCTACACCTTC. Amino acid sequence: CASSLVDDSTQGYTF.

The gene calls are TRBV7-3 and TRBJ2-2, with D uncertain. CDR1 is SGHTA, CDR2 FQGTGA, per germline. The CDR3 consists of 15 residues. The V gene lost 0 bases and the J gene lost 0 bases, with 5 bases spanning the gap. CDR3 region: CASSLTATNTGELFF. CDR3 bases: TGTGCCAGCAGCTTAACTGCTACGAACACCGGGGAGCTGTTTTTT.